A selection of T cell receptor beta chains follows, all from one sample in a study of blood T cells in healthy people across ages. A single record per CDR3 protein comes from TCRdb applying MiXCR to the 5' RACE reads. The sample lists fewer than 750,000 distinct CDR3 sequences; around 48% were seen once. Sequenced material: blood. These receptors were collected from an older man in good health. Each CDR3 is given with its conserved first and last residue. The D gene is left open where the match is weak. Only part of the rows carry a size: once, few, many, or a class if the clone is expanded.

J: TRBJ1-1
V: TRBV20-1
size: once
D: NA
CDR3: CSASPRGRYTEAFF
DNA: TGCAGTGCCTCCCCCCGGGGTCGGTACACTGAAGCTTTCTTT

J: TRBJ1-1
V: TRBV3-1
size: NA
D: TRBD1
CDR3: CASSQTGGRTEAFF
DNA: TGTGCCAGCAGCCAAACAGGGGGCCGCACTGAAGCTTTCTTT

J: TRBJ1-2
V: TRBV6-1
size: NA
D: NA
CDR3: CASSEGRKANYGYTF
DNA: TGTGCCAGCAGTGAAGGACGGAAGGCTAACTATGGCTACACCTTC

J: TRBJ2-3
V: TRBV6-6
size: few
D: NA
CDR3: CASSARGAGNADTQYF
DNA: TGTGCCAGCAGCGCCAGGGGGGCGGGCAATGCAGATACGCAGTATTTT

J: TRBJ1-2
V: TRBV20-1
size: NA
D: NA
CDR3: CSANTHRGLYGYTF
DNA: TGCAGTGCTAATACCCATCGCGGGCTGTATGGCTACACCTTC

J: TRBJ2-1
V: TRBV29-1
size: once
D: TRBD2
CDR3: CSVEDWGLAGGNEQFF
DNA: TGCAGCGTTGAAGATTGGGGACTAGCGGGGGGGAATGAGCAGTTCTTC

J: TRBJ1-1
V: TRBV29-1
size: NA
D: NA
CDR3: CSVRRTTEAFF
DNA: TGCAGCGTCCGACGGACGACTGAAGCTTTCTTT

J: TRBJ1-2
V: TRBV6-6
size: many
D: NA
CDR3: CASSYSSDGYTF
DNA: TGTGCCAGCAGTTACTCGAGTGATGGCTACACCTTC

J: TRBJ2-3
V: TRBV7-2
size: few
D: TRBD2
CDR3: CASRLRGTSGSTDTQYF
DNA: TGTGCCAGCAGATTAAGAGGGACTAGCGGTAGCACAGATACGCAGTATTTT

J: TRBJ2-3
V: TRBV14
size: few
D: TRBD2
CDR3: CASRPRLAADTQYF
DNA: TGTGCCAGCAGGCCGAGACTAGCCGCAGATACGCAGTATTTT

J: TRBJ2-7
V: TRBV29-1
size: few
D: NA
CDR3: CSIDSAGGDEQYF
DNA: TGCAGCATTGATAGCGCCGGAGGGGACGAGCAGTACTTC

J: TRBJ2-1
V: TRBV7-2
size: few
D: NA
CDR3: CASNLRGADEQFF
DNA: TGTGCCAGCAACCTCAGGGGAGCCGATGAGCAGTTCTTC

J: TRBJ2-7
V: TRBV9
size: NA
D: NA
CDR3: CASSVEEGAYEQYF
DNA: TGTGCCAGCAGCGTAGAGGAGGGCGCCTACGAGCAGTACTTC

J: TRBJ1-2
V: TRBV7-9
size: NA
D: NA
CDR3: CASSPPDRPRFGYTF
DNA: TGTGCCAGCAGCCCCCCGGACAGACCCAGGTTTGGCTACACCTTC

J: TRBJ2-1
V: TRBV7-9
size: many
D: NA
CDR3: CASSLGGETYNEQFF
DNA: TGTGCCAGCAGCTTGGGCGGGGAGACCTACAATGAGCAGTTCTTC

J: TRBJ2-5
V: TRBV3-1
size: once
D: NA
CDR3: CASRSAGETQYF
DNA: TGTGCCAGCAGGTCGGCGGGTGAGACCCAGTACTTC

J: TRBJ1-1
V: TRBV7-9
size: NA
D: NA
CDR3: CTSIQVEGEAFF
DNA: TGTACCAGCATCCAGGTGGAGGGGGAAGCTTTCTTT

J: TRBJ2-7
V: TRBV12-3/TRBV12-4
size: few
D: TRBD1
CDR3: CASTRQGITYEQYF
DNA: TGTGCCAGCACCCGACAGGGAATCACCTACGAGCAGTACTTC

J: TRBJ2-1
V: TRBV6-5
size: NA
D: TRBD2
CDR3: CASSGVAGGYNEQFF
DNA: TGTGCCAGCTCCGGAGTAGCGGGGGGATACAATGAGCAGTTCTTC

J: TRBJ2-4
V: TRBV3-1
size: few
D: NA
CDR3: CASSQLQGHVGIQYF
DNA: TGTGCCAGCAGCCAACTCCAGGGGCATGTTGGCATTCAGTACTTC

J: TRBJ1-3
V: TRBV12-3/TRBV12-4
size: few
D: TRBD1
CDR3: CASSSGTGSGNTIYF
DNA: TGTGCCAGCAGTTCCGGGACAGGCTCTGGAAACACCATATATTTT

J: TRBJ2-3
V: TRBV3-1
size: NA
D: NA
CDR3: CASSQRDRTDTQYF
DNA: TGTGCCAGCAGCCAACGGGACCGAACAGATACGCAGTATTTT

J: TRBJ1-2
V: TRBV29-1
size: NA
D: TRBD1
CDR3: CSVGQGSYGYTF
DNA: TGCAGCGTCGGACAGGGTAGCTATGGCTACACCTTC

J: TRBJ2-1
V: TRBV7-3
size: NA
D: NA
CDR3: CASSQRLGSNEQFF
DNA: TGTGCCAGCAGTCAGAGACTAGGGAGTAATGAGCAGTTCTTC

J: TRBJ2-7
V: TRBV18
size: NA
D: NA
CDR3: CASSPNTSSYEQYF
DNA: TGTGCCAGCTCACCAAACACCAGCTCCTACGAGCAGTACTTC

J: TRBJ2-5
V: TRBV20-1
size: NA
D: TRBD2
CDR3: CSARGDLAGGLLGTQYF
DNA: TGCAGTGCTAGAGGGGATCTAGCGGGGGGCCTGTTGGGGACCCAGTACTTC

J: TRBJ2-1
V: TRBV27
size: few
D: NA
CDR3: CASSLVADSYNEQFF
DNA: TGTGCCAGCAGTTTAGTTGCGGATTCCTACAATGAGCAGTTCTTC

J: TRBJ1-2
V: TRBV7-9
size: NA
D: TRBD1
CDR3: CASSFGTGYGYTF
DNA: TGTGCCAGCAGCTTCGGGACAGGGTATGGCTACACCTTC

J: TRBJ2-3
V: TRBV4-3
size: NA
D: NA
CDR3: CASSQFRTGPLDTQYF
DNA: TGCGCCAGCAGCCAGTTTCGAACGGGCCCCCTAGATACGCAGTATTTT

J: TRBJ2-7
V: TRBV6-2/TRBV6-3
size: NA
D: NA
CDR3: CASSYSIARPYEQYF
DNA: TGTGCCAGCAGTTACTCGATCGCAAGGCCCTACGAGCAGTACTTC

J: TRBJ1-6
V: TRBV24-1
size: NA
D: NA
CDR3: CATSDLRGGDSPLHF
DNA: TGTGCCACCAGTGATTTAAGGGGGGGCGATTCACCCCTCCACTTT

J: TRBJ2-4
V: TRBV18
size: NA
D: NA
CDR3: CASAPTAKNIQYF
DNA: TGTGCCAGCGCACCAACAGCCAAAAACATTCAGTACTTC

J: TRBJ2-4
V: TRBV3-1
size: NA
D: TRBD2
CDR3: CASSQGGLAVLAKNIQYF
DNA: TGTGCCAGCAGCCAAGGGGGACTAGCGGTACTAGCCAAAAACATTCAGTACTTC

J: TRBJ2-5
V: TRBV6-5
size: many
D: NA
CDR3: CASSPSPAGPLQETQYF
DNA: TGTGCCAGCAGTCCCTCCCCGGCAGGGCCCCTCCAAGAGACCCAGTACTTC

J: TRBJ2-7
V: TRBV9
size: NA
D: NA
CDR3: CASSVEDRGGYEQYF
DNA: TGTGCCAGCAGCGTAGAAGACAGGGGAGGGTACGAGCAGTACTTC

J: TRBJ2-5
V: TRBV2
size: NA
D: NA
CDR3: CASSVDQETQYF
DNA: TGTGCCAGCAGTGTTGATCAAGAGACCCAGTACTTC

J: TRBJ2-5
V: TRBV27
size: NA
D: NA
CDR3: CASSLSLYDREETQYF
DNA: TGTGCCAGCAGTCTATCCCTTTATGACAGAGAAGAGACCCAGTACTTC

J: TRBJ2-3
V: TRBV5-4
size: NA
D: NA
CDR3: CASLPGQVGLTDTQYF
DNA: TGTGCCAGCCTGCCCGGACAAGTAGGTCTCACAGATACGCAGTATTTT

J: TRBJ2-7
V: TRBV7-2
size: few
D: NA
CDR3: CASSLAALGYEQYF
DNA: TGTGCCAGCAGCTTAGCGGCCTTGGGCTACGAGCAGTACTTC

J: TRBJ2-1
V: TRBV27
size: few
D: NA
CDR3: CASSLGGYSYNEQFF
DNA: TGTGCCAGCAGTTTAGGGGGGTACTCCTACAATGAGCAGTTCTTC

J: TRBJ1-1
V: TRBV21-1
size: NA
D: NA
CDR3: CASSKDHETNTEAFF
DNA: TGTGCCAGCAGCAAAGACCACGAAACGAACACTGAAGCTTTCTTT

J: TRBJ1-2
V: TRBV10-3
size: NA
D: NA
CDR3: CAISESDRAGYTF
DNA: TGTGCCATCAGTGAGTCAGATAGGGCTGGCTACACCTTC

J: TRBJ2-5
V: TRBV6-2/TRBV6-3
size: NA
D: TRBD1
CDR3: CASSYGTGRETQYF
DNA: TGTGCCAGCAGTTACGGGACAGGGAGAGAGACCCAGTACTTC

J: TRBJ2-1
V: TRBV10-3
size: NA
D: NA
CDR3: CAINLDGDSYEQFF
DNA: TGTGCCATCAACCTAGACGGGGACTCCTACGAGCAGTTCTTC

J: TRBJ2-1
V: TRBV28
size: NA
D: NA
CDR3: CASSPSGLLSFF
DNA: TGTGCCAGCAGCCCGTCGGGACTCCTCTCGTTCTTC

J: TRBJ2-2
V: TRBV20-1
size: NA
D: TRBD2
CDR3: CSATRLAETNTGELFF
DNA: TGCAGTGCTACCCGACTAGCGGAAACGAACACCGGGGAGCTGTTTTTT

J: TRBJ2-5
V: TRBV18
size: NA
D: NA
CDR3: CASSPSGHQETQYF
DNA: TGTGCCAGCTCACCAAGCGGCCATCAAGAGACCCAGTACTTC

J: TRBJ2-5
V: TRBV28
size: few
D: TRBD2
CDR3: CASSSWTSGGRETQYF
DNA: TGTGCCAGCAGTTCTTGGACTAGCGGGGGGAGAGAGACCCAGTACTTC